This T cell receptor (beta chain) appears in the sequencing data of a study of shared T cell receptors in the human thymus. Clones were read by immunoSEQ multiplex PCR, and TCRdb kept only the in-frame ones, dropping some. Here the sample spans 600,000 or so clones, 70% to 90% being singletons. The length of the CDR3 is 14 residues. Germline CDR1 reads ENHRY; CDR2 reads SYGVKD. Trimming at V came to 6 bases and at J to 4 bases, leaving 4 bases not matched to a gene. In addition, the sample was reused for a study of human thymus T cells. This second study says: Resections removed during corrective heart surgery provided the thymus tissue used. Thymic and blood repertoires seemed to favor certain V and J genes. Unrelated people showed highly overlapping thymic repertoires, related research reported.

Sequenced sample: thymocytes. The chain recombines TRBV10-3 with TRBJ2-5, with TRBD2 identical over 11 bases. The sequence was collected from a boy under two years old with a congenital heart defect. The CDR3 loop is CAIRSGLAGETQYF. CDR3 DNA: TGTGCCATCAGATCTGGACTAGCGGGAGAGACCCAGTACTTC.